This T cell receptor beta chain appears in the sequencing data of a study of OX40 agonist ivuxolimab in advanced cancers. Study-wide context: Averaging 60 years in age, with a range of 23 to 79, the cohort was around 83% male. Study conclusions and caveats: Some patients without response likewise showed low normalized clonal expansion. On average, CD8+ T cells had more expanded clones than CD4+.

Autoimmune disease history or systemic immunosuppression was exclusionary. Assay: immunoSEQ multiplex PCR; the TCRdb copy retains only in-frame clones and omits some. The sample has about 62,000 clones, over 90% seen once. Remarks on this clone: What it binds is unknown.

The clonotype was recovered from an adult with an advanced solid tumor such as melanoma, head and neck, liver or kidney cancer. The source material was CD4+ or CD8+ T cells sorted from blood, sampled in a trial of the OX40 agonist ivuxolimab.

The CDR3 loop reads CASSATGTGNQPQHF. DNA for the CDR3: TGTGCCAGCAGCGCTACCGGGACAGGCAATCAGCCCCAGCATTTT. The rearrangement joins TRBV9 to TRBJ1-5; the match to TRBD1 covers 7 bases. Trimming took 3 bases from V and 2 from J; bases not matched to a gene: 5. The CDR3 loop spans 15 amino acids. Germline values: CDR1 SGDLS, CDR2 YYNGEE.